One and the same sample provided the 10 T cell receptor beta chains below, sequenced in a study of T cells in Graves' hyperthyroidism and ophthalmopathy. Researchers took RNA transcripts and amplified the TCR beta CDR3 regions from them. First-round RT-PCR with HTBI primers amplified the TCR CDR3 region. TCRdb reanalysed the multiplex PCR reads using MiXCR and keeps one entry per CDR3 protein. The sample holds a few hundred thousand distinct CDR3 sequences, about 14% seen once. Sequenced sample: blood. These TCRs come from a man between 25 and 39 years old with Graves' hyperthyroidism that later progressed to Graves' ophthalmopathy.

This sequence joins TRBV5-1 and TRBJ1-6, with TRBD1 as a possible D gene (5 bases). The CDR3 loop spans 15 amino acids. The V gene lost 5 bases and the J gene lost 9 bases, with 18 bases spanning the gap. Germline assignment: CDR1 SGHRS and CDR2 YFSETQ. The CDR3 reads CASRSGTLLGSPLHF. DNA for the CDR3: TGCGCCAGCAGATCCGGGACCCTCTTGGGTTCACCCCTCCACTTT.

In DNA form, the CDR3 reads TGTGCCAGCTCACCAACTGGGACTAGCGACGAGCAGTACTTC. Its protein product is CASSPTGTSDEQYF. The rearrangement links TRBV18 to TRBJ2-7; 10 bases are a match to TRBD2. Germline V CDR1 and CDR2: KGHSH, LQKENI. Unmatched junction bases numbered 3, after V lost 2 bases and J lost 5 bases. The CDR3 sequence is 14 residues long.

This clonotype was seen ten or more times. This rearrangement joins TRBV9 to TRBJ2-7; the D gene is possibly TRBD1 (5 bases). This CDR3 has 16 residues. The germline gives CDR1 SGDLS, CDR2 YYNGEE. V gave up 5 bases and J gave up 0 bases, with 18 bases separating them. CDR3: CASRNGPGQNSYEQYF. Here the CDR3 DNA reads TGTGCCAGCAGGAATGGACCAGGGCAGAACTCCTACGAGCAGTACTTC. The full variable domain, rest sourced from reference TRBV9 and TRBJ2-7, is DSGVTQTPKHLITATGQRVTLRCSPRSGDLSVYWYQQSLDQGLQFLIQYYNGEERAKGNILERFSAQQFPDLHSELNLSSLELGDSALYFCASRNGPGQNSYEQYFGPGTRLTVT.

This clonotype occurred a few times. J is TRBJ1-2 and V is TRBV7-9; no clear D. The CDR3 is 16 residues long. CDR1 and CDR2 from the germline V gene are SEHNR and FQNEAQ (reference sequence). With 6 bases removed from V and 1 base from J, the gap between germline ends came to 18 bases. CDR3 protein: CASSSPLSRGNYGYTF. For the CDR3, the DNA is TGTGCCAGCAGTTCACCTTTGAGTCGGGGTAACTATGGCTACACCTTC.

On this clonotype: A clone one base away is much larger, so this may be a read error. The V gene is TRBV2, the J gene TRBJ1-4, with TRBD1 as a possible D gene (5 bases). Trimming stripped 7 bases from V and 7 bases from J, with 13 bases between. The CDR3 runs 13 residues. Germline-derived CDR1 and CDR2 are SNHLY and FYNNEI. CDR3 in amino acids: CASTTGGVEKLFF. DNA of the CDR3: TGTGCCAGCACCACGGGGGGGGTTGAAAAACTGTTTTTT.

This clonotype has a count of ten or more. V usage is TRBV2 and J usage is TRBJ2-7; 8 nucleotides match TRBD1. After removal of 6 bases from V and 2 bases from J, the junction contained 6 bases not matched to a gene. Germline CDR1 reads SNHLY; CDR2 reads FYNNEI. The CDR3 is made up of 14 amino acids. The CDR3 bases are TGTGCCAGCAGCCCGGGACAGGTGACCTACGAGCAGTACTTC. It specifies CASSPGQVTYEQYF.

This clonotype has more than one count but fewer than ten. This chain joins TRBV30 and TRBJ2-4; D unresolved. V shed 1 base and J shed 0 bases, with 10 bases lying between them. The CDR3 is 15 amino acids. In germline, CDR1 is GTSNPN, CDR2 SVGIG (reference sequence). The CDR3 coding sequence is TGTGCCTGGAGTGCCCATGGTTTAGCCAAAAACATTCAGTACTTC. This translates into CAWSAHGLAKNIQYF. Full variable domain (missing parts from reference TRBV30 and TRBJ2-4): SQTIHQWPATLVQPVGSPLSLECTVEGTSNPNLYWYRQAAGRGLQLLFYSVGIGQISSEVPQNLSASRPQDRQFILSSKKLLLSDSGFYLCAWSAHGLAKNIQYFGAGTRLSVL.

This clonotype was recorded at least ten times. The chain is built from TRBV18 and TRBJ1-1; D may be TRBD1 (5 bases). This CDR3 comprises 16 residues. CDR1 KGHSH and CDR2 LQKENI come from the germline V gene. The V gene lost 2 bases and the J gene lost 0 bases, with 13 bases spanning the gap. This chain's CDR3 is CASSPSRGELNTEAFF. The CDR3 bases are TGTGCCAGCTCACCATCCCGGGGGGAATTGAACACTGAAGCTTTCTTT.

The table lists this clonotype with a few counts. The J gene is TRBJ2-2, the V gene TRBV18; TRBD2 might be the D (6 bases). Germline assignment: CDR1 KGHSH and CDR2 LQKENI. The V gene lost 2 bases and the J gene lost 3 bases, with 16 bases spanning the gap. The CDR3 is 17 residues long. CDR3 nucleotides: TGTGCCAGCTCACCAAGGACGATAAGCGGGTACACCGGGGAGCTGTTTTTT. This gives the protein CASSPRTISGYTGELFF. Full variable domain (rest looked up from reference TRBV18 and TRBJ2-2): NAGVMQNPRHLVRRRGQEARLRCSPMKGHSHVYWYRQLPEEGLKFMVYLQKENIIDESGMPKERFSAEFPKEGPSILRIQQVVRGDSAAYFCASSPRTISGYTGELFFGEGSRLTVL.

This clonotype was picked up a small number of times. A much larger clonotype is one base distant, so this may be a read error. CDR3 DNA sequence: TGCAGTGCTAGAGAAGACAGGGGGGCCATTAGCACAGATACGCAGTATTTT. It yields the protein CSAREDRGAISTDTQYF. The chain joins TRBV20-1 to TRBJ2-3; 9 bases align to TRBD1. Unmatched junction bases numbered 7, after V lost 0 bases and J lost 0 bases. The CDR3 is 17 residues long. Per the germline V gene, CDR1 is DFQATT and CDR2 is SNEGSKA (reference sequence).